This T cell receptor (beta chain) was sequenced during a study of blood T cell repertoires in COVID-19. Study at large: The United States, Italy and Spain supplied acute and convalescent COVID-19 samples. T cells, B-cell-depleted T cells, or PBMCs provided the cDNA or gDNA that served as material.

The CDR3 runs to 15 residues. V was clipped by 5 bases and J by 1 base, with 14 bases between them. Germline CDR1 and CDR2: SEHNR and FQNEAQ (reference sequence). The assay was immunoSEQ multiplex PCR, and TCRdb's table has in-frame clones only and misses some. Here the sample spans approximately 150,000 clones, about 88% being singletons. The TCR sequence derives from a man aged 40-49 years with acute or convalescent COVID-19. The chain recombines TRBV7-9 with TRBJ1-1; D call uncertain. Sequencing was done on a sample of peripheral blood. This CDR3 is CASSPPGSPNTEAFF. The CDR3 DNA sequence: TGTGCCAGCAGCCCCCCAGGCAGTCCGAACACTGAAGCTTTCTTT. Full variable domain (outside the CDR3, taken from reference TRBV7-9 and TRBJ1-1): DTGVSQNPRHKITKRGQNVTFRCDPISEHNRLYWYRQTLGQGPEFLTYFQNEAQLEKSRLLSDRFSAERPKGSFSTLEIQRTEQGDSAMYLCASSPPGSPNTEAFFGQGTRLTVV.